These T cell receptor beta chains were read from a single sample in a study of blood T cells in healthy people across ages. TCRdb used MiXCR to reprocess the 5' RACE reads, holding one entry per CDR3 protein. This table holds about 780,000 distinct CDR3 sequences, about half found once. The sequenced material came from blood. The origin of the receptors is an elderly man in good health. CDR3s leave out the opening cysteine and the closing phenylalanine or tryptophan.

ASSVSGTGAYEQY	TRBV9	TRBJ2-7
SSNLRGNYNEQF	TRBV29-1	TRBJ2-1
AIRAHGQPSDEQF	TRBV10-3	TRBJ2-1
ASTQQGGMAF	TRBV28	TRBJ1-1
ASSIVKDTEAF	TRBV19	TRBJ1-1
AIQRTSTDTQY	TRBV28	TRBJ2-3
ASSVKTHNEQF	TRBV12-3/TRBV12-4	TRBJ2-1
SGGASQETQY	TRBV29-1	TRBJ2-5
ASSDRTSSDTQY	TRBV7-9	TRBJ2-3
PSSVSSGRAQNEQF	TRBV7-3	TRBJ2-1
ASSQPNSGQAGHEQY	TRBV4-1	TRBJ2-7
ASSLDRVEKTQY	TRBV7-3	TRBJ2-5